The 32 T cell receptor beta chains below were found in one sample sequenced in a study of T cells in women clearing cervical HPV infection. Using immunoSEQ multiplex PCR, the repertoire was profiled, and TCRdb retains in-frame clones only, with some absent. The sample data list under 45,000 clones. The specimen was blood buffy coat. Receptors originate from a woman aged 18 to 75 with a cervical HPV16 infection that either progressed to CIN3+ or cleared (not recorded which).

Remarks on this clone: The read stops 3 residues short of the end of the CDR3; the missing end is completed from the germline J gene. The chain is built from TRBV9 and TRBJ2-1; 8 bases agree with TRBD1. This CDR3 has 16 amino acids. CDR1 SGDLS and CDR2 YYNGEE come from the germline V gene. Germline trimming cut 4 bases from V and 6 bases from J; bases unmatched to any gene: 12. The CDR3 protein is CASSPPDREKVNEQFF. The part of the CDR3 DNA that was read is TGTGCCAGCAGCCCCCCGGACAGGGAAAAGGTCAATGAG.

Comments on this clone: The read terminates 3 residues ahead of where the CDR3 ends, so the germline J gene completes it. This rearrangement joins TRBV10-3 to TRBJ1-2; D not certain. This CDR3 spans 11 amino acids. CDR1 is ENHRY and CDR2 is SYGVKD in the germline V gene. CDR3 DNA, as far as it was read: TGTGCCATCAGTGAGTCTAGAGAC. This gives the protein CAISESRD. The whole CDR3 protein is CAISESRDYTF.

CDR3 protein: CASSLLAGDSTGELFF. CDR3 DNA, as far as it was read: TGTGCCAGTAGTTTATTAGCGGGAGATAGCACCGGGGAG. The chain links TRBV19 to TRBJ2-2; 9 bases agree with TRBD2. The read terminates 3 residues before the CDR3 end, so the remaining end is supplied by the germline J gene. The length of the CDR3 is 16 residues. From germline, CDR1 is LNHDA and CDR2 SQIVND (reference sequence). Trimming took 5 bases from V and 4 from J; bases not matched to a gene: 8.

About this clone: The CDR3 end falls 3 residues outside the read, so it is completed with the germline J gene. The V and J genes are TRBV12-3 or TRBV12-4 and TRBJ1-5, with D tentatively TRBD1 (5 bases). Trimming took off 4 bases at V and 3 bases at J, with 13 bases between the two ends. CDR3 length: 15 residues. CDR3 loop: CASSWGRVNNQPQHF. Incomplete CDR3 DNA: TGTGCCAGCAGTTGGGGCAGGGTGAACAATCAGCCC.

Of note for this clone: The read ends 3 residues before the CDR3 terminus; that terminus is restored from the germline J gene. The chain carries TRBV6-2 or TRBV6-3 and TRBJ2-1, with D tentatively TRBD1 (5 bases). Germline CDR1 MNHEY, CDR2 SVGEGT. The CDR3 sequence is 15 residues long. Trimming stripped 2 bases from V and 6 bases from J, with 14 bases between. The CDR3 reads CASSYDWGWGNEQFF. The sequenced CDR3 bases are TGTGCCAGCAGTTACGACTGGGGCTGGGGCAATGAG.

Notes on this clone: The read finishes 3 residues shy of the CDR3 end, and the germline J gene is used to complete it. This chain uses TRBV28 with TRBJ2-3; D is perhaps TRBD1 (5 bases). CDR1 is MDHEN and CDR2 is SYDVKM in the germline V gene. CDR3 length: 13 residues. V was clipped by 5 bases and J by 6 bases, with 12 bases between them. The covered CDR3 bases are TGTGCCAGCAGTCAGGGTCGGTCGGATACG. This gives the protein CASSQGRSDT. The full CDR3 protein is CASSQGRSDTQYF.

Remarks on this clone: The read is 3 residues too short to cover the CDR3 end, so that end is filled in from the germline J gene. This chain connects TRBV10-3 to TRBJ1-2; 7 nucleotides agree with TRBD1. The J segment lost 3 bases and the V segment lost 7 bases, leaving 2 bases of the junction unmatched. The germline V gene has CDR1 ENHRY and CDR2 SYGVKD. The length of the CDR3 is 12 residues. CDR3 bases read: TGTGCCATCACCGGGACAGACTATGGC. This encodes CAITGTDYG. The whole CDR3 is CAITGTDYGYTF.

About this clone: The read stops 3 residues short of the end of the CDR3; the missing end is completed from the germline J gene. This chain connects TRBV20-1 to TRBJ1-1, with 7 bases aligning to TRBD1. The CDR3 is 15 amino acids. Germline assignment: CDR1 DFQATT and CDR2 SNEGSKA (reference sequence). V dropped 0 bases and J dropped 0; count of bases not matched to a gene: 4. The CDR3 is CSARDPTGMNTEAFF. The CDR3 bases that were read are TGCAGTGCTAGAGACCCGACAGGGATGAACACTGAA.

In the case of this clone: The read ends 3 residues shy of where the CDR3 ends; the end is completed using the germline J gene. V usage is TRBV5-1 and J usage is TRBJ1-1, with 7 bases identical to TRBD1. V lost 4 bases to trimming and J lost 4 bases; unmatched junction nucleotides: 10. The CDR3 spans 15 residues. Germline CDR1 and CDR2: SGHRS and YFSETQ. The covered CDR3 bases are TGCGCCAGCAGCGTAAATTACAGGGGAAGCACTGAA. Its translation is CASSVNYRGSTE. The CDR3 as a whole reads CASSVNYRGSTEAFF.

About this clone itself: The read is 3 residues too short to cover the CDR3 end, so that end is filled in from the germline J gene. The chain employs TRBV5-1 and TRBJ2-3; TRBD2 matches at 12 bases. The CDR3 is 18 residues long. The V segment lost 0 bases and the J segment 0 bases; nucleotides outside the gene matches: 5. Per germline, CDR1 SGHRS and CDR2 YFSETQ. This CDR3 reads CASSLGLAGVSSTDTQYF. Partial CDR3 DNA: TGCGCCAGCAGCTTGGGACTAGCGGGAGTGAGCAGCACAGATACG.

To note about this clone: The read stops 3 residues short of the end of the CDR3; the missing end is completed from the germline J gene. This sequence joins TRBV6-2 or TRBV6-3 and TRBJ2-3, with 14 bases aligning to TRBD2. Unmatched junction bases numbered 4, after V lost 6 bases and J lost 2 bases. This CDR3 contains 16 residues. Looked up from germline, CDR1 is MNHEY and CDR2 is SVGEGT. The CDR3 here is CASRQTSGRATDTQYF. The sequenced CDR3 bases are TGTGCCAGCAGGCAGACTAGCGGGAGGGCCACAGATACG.

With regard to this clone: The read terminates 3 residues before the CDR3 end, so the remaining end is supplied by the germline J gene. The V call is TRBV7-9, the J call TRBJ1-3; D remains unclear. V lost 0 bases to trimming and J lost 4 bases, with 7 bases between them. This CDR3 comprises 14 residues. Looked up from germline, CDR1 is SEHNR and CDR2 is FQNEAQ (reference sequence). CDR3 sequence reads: CASSLATRGNTIYF. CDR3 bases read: TGTGCCAGCAGCTTAGCGACACGCGGAAACACC.

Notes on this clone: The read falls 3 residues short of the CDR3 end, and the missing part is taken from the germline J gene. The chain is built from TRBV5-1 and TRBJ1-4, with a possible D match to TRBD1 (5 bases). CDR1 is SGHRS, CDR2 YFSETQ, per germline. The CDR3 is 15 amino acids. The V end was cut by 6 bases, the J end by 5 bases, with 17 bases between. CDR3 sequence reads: CASTSLGQGNEKLFF. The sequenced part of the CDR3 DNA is TGCGCCAGCACCTCCCTTGGGCAGGGCAATGAAAAA.

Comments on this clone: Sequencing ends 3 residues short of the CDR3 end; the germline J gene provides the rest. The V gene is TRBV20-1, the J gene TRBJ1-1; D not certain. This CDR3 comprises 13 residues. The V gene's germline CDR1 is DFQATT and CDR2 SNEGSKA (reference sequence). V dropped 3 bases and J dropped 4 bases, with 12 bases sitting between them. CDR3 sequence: CSASSDWSTEAFF. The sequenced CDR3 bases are TGCAGTGCTAGCTCGGACTGGAGCACTGAA.

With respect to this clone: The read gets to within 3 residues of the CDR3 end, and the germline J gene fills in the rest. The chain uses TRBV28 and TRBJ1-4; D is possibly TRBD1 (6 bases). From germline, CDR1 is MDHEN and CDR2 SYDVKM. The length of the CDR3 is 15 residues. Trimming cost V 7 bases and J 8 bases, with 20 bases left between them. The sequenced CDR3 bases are TGTGCCAGCACCGAGGGGGGGCAGGGAGGAGAAAAA. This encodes CASTEGGQGGEK. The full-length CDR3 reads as CASTEGGQGGEKLFF.

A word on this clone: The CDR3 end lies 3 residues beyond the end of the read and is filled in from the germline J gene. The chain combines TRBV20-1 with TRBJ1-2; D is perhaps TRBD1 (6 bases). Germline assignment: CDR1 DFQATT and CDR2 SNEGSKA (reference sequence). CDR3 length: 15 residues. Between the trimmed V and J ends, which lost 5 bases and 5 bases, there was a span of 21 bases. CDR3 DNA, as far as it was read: TGCAGTGCTCTCAACCCGCGACAGGTCTTGTATGGC. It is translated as CSALNPRQVLYG. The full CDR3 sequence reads CSALNPRQVLYGYTF.

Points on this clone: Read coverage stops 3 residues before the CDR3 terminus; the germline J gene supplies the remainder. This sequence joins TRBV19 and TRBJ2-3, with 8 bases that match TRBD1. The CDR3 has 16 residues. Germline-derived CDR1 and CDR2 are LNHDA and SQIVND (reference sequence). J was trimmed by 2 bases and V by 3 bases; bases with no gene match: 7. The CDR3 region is CASSILDRGPTDTQYF. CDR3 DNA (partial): TGTGCCAGTAGTATTCTTGACAGGGGCCCCACAGATACG.

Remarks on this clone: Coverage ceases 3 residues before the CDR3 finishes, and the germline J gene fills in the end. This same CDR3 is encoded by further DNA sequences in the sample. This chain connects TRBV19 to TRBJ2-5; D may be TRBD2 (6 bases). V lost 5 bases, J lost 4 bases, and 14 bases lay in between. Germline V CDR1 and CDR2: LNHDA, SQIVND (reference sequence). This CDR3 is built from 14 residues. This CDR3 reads CASSPRGAGETQYF. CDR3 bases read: TGTGCCAGTAGTCCCCGCGGGGCGGGAGAGACC.

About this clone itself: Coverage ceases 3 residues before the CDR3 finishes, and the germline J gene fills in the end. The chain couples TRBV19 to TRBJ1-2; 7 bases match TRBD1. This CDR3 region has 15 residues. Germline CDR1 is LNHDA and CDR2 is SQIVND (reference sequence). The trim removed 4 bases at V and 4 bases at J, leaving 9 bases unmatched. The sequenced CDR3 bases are TGTGCCAGTAGTACAGCGCTACAGGGGATCTATGGC. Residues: CASSTALQGIYG. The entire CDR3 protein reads CASSTALQGIYGYTF.

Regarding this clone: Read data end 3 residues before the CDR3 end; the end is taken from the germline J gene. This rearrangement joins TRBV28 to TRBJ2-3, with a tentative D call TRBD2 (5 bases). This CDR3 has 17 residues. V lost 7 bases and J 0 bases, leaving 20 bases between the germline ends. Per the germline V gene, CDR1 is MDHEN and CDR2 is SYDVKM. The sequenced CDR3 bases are TGTGCCAGCACCGATCCTGTGGGCGGGTATAGCACAGATACG. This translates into CASTDPVGGYSTDT. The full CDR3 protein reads CASTDPVGGYSTDTQYF.

CDR3 DNA, as far as it was read: TGTGCCAGCAGACCTAGCGGGGGGGCCTTTGGAGATACG. Residues: CASRPSGGAFGDT. The whole CDR3 region reads CASRPSGGAFGDTQYF. The chain uses TRBV2 and TRBJ2-3, with 12 nucleotides matching TRBD2. The read terminates 3 residues ahead of where the CDR3 ends, so the germline J gene completes it. V lost 6 bases, J lost 5 bases, and 9 bases stayed unmatched. This CDR3 is 16 amino acids long. Looked up from germline, CDR1 is SNHLY and CDR2 is FYNNEI.

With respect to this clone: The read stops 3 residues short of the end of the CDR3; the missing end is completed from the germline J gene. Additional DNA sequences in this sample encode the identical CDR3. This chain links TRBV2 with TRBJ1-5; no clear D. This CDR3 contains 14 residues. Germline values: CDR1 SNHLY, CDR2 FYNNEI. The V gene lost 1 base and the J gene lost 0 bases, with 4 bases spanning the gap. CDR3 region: CASSEGSSNQPQHF. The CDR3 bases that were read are TGTGCCAGCAGTGAAGGCAGTAGCAATCAGCCC. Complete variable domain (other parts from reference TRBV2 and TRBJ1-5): EPEVTQTPSHQVTQMGQEVILRCVPISNHLYFYWYRQILGQKVEFLVSFYNNEISEKSEIFDDQFSVERPDGSNFTLKIRSTKLEDSAMYFCASSEGSSNQPQHFGDGTRLSIL.

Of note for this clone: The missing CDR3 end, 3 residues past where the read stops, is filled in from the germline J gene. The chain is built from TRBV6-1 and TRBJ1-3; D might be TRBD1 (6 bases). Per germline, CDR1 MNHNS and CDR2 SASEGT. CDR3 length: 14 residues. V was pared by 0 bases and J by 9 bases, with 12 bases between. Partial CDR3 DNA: TGTGCCAGCAGTGAAGCGTCAAGGGGGGGCACC. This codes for CASSEASRGGT. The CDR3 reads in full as CASSEASRGGTIYF.

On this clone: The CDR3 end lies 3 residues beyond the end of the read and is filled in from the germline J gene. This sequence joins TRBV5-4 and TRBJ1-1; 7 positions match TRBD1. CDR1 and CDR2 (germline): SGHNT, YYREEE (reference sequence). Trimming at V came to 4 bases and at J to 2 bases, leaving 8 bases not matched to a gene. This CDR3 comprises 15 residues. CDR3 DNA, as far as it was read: TGTGCCAGCAGCCCCGCCGGGACAGCAAACACTGAA. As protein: CASSPAGTANTE. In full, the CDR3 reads CASSPAGTANTEAFF. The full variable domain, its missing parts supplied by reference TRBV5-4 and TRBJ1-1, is ETGVTQSPTHLIKTRGQQVTLRCSSQSGHNTVSWYQQALGQGPQFIFQYYREEENGRGNFPPRFSGLQFPNYSSELNVNALELDDSALYLCASSPAGTANTEAFFGQGTRLTVV.

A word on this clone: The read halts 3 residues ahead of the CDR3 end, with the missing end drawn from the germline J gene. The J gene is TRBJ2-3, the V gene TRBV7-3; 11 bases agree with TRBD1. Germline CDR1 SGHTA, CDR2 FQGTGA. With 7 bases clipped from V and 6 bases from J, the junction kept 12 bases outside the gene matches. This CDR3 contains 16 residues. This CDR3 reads CASTEARDRGMDTQYF. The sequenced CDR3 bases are TGTGCCAGCACCGAAGCCCGGGACAGGGGGATGGATACG.

The CDR3 DNA, read in part, is TGTGCCAGCAGTTACGAGGGGGTCTGGCCC. It codes for CASSYEGVWP. Given in full, the CDR3 is CASSYEGVWPQHF. This sequence joins TRBV12-3 or TRBV12-4 and TRBJ1-5, with D perhaps matching TRBD1 (6 bases). The read falls 3 residues short of the CDR3 end, and the missing part is taken from the germline J gene. The CDR3 totals 13 residues. Trimming stripped 4 bases from V and 9 bases from J, with 13 bases between.

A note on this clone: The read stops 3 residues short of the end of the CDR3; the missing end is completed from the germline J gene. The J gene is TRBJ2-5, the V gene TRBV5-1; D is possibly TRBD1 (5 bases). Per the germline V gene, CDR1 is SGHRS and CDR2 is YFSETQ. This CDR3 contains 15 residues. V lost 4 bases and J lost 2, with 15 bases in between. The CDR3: CASSPTGQGQETQYF. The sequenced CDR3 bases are TGCGCCAGCAGCCCCACCGGGCAGGGTCAAGAGACC.

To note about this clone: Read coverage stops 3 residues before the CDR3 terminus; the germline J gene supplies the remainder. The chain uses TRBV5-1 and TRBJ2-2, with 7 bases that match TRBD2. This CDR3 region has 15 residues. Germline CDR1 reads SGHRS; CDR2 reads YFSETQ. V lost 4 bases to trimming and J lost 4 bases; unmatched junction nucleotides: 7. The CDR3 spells CASSVAGEVTGELFF. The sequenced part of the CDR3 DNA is TGCGCCAGCAGCGTGGCGGGGGAGGTCACCGGGGAG.

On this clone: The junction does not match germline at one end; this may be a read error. CDR3 protein: CASSSSGSTETQYF. The DNA read from the CDR3 is TGTGCCAGCAGCTCTAGCGGTAGCACAGAGACG. The chain combines TRBV7-9 with TRBJ2-3; 7 nucleotides match TRBD2. The DNA ends 3 residues before the CDR3 does, and the rest of the CDR3 is filled in from the germline J gene. The V gene's germline CDR1 is SEHNR and CDR2 FQNEAQ (reference sequence). The CDR3 has 14 residues.

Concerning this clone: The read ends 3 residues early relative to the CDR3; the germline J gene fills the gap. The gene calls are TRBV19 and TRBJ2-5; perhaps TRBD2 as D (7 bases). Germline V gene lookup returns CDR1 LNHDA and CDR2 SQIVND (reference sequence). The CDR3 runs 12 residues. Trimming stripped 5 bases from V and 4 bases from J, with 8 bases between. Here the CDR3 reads CASSGGAETQYF. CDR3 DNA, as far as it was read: TGTGCCAGTAGTGGGGGGGCAGAGACC.

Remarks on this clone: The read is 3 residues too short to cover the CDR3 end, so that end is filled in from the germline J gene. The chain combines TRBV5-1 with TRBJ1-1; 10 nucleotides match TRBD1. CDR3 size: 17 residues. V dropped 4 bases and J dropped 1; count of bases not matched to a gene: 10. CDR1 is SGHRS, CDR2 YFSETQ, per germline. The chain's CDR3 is CASSPTGGAGRNTEAFF. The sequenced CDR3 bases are TGCGCCAGCAGCCCGACAGGGGGCGCCGGTAGGAACACTGAA.

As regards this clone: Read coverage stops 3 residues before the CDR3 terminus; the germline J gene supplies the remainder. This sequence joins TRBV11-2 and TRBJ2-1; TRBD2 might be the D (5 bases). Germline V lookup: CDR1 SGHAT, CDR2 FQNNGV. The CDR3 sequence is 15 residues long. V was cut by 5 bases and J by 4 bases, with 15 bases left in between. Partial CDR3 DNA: TGTGCCAGCAGCCTTGAGGCGGGTCCGTACAATGAG. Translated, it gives CASSLEAGPYNE. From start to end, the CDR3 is CASSLEAGPYNEQFF.